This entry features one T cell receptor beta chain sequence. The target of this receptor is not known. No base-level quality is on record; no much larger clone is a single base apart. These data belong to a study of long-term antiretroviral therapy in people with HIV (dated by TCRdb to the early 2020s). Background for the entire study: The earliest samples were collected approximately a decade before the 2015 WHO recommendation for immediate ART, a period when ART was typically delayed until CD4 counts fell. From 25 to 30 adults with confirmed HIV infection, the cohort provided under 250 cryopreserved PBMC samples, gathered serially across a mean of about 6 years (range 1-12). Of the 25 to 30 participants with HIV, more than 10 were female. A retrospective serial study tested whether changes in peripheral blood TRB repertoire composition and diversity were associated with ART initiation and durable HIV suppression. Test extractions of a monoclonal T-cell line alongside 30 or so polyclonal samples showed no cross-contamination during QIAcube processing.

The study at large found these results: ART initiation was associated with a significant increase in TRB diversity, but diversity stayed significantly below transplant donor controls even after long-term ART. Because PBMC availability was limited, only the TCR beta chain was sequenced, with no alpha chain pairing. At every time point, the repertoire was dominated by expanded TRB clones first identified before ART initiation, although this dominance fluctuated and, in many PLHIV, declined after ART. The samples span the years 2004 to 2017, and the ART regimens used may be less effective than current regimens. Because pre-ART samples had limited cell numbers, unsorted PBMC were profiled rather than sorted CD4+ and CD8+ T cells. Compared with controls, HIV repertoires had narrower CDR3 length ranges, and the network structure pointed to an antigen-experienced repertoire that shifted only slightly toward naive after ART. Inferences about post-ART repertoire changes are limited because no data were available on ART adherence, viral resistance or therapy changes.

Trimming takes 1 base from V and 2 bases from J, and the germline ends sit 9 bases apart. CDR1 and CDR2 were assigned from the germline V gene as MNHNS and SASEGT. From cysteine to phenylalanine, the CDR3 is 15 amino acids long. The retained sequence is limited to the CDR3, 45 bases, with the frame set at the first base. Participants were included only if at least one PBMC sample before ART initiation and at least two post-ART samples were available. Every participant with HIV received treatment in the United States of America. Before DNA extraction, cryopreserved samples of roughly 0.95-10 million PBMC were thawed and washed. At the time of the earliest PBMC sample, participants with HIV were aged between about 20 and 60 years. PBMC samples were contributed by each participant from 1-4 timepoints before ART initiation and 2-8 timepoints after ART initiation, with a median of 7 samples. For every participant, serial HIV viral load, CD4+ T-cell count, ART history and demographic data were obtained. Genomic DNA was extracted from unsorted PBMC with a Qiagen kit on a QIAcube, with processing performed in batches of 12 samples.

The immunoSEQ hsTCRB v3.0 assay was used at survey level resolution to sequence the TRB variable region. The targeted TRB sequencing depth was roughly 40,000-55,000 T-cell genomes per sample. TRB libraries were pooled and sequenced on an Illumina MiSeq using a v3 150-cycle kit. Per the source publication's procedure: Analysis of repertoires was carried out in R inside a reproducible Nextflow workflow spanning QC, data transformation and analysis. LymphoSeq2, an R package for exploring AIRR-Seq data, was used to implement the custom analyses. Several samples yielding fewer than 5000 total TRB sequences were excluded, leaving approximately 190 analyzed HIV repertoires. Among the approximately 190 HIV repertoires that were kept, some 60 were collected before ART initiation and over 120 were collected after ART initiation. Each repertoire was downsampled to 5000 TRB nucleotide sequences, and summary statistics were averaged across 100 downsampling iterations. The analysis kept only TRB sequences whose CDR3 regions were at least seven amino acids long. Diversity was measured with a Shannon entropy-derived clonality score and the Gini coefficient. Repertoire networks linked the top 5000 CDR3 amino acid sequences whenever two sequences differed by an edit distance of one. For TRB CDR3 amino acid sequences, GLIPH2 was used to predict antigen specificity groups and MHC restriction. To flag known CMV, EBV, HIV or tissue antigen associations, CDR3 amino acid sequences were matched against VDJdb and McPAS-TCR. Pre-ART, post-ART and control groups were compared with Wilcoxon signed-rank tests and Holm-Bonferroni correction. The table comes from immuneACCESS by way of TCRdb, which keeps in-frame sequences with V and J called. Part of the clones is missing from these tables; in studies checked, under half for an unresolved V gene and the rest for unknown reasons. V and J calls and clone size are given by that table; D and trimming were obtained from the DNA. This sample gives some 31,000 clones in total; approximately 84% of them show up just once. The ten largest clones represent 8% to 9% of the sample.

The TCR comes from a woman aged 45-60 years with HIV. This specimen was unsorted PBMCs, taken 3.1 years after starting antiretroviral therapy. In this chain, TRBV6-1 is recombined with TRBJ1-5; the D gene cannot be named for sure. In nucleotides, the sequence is TGTGCCAGCAGTGAAGTTCAAAGGGGCAATCAGCCCCAGCATTTT. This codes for CASSEVQRGNQPQHF.